This T cell receptor (beta chain) was profiled in a study of blood T cell repertoires in COVID-19 (dated by TCRdb to about 2020). With regard to the full study: The collaborator samples originated in the United States, Italy and Spain and spanned the acute and convalescent phases of COVID-19. The material from the prospective study consisted of cDNA or gDNA derived from T cells, B-cell-depleted T cells, or PBMCs. Deeply sampled blood TCRbeta repertoires from subjects exposed to, actively infected with, or recovered from COVID-19 were included in the dataset. The repertoires were made available in a free public database intended to serve as a resource for research on the immune response to SARS-CoV-2. Samples came from the ongoing ImmuneRACE study (first 160 participants) plus 1,254 subjects from 6 global collaborators. A de-identified subject ID, COVID-19 status, age in years and sex were almost always included in the sample metadata. Where available, HLA class I and class II types were obtained from metadata supplied by the sample provider rather than from assay-based typing. The full study reports these points: The amount of clinical and demographic metadata varied by source and participant and was provided uncurated.

Concerning this clone itself: The antigen this receptor binds is unknown. Base qualities are missing; no much larger clone stands one base away.

The immunoSEQ Assay, a bias-controlled multiplex PCR, was used to amplify TCRbeta CDR3 regions from genomic DNA. On the authors' methods: The number of nucleated cells in each sample was estimated by amplification of reference gene primers within the assay. To quantify the absolute abundance of each unique TCRbeta CDR3 rearrangement, sequence reads were collapsed and filtered. For each sample, productive Simpson clonality was calculated as the square root of Simpson's diversity index over productive rearrangements. The clones in this table, taken by TCRdb from immuneACCESS, are in-frame only. Not every clone is retained; where verified, under half of the shortfall comes from an unresolved V gene, and the cause of the rest is unknown. V and J calls and clone size are as listed in that table; D and trimming were resolved from the DNA. Counted in this sample were around 71,000 clones; approximately 89% of them appeared once. Approximately 5.5% of the sample belongs to the ten largest clones.

The collaborating institutions used their own protocols to collect whole blood in K2EDTA tubes. For TCRbeta analysis, collaborators shipped samples as frozen whole blood, isolated PBMCs, or DNA extracted from either of those sample types. The junction shows trimming of 10 bases on V and 2 bases on J, plus 14 bases between the germline ends. Counted from cysteine to phenylalanine, this CDR3 has 14 amino acids. The sequence is cut down to CDR3 DNA, 42 bases in frame from base 1. The germline V gene specifies KGHDR as CDR1 and SFDVKD as CDR2. This clonotype was obtained from an elderly man with acute or convalescent COVID-19. The V and J genes are TRBV24-1 and TRBJ1-5, and perhaps TRBD1 as D gene, on 5 matching bases. The sample consisted of peripheral blood. At the DNA level, the sequence is TGTGCCACAGGGAGGGGCGCGGGCAATCAGCCCCAGCATTTT. Its amino acids are CATGRGAGNQPQHF.